A single sample is the source of the 7 T cell receptor beta chains below, sequenced in a study of blood T cell repertoires in COVID-19. Some clones are missing from TCRdb's copy, which holds only in-frame ones; the method was immunoSEQ multiplex PCR. The sample records 200,000 to 250,000 clones, about nine tenths being singletons. The sequenced sample consisted of peripheral blood. Receptors were obtained from a man aged 45 to 65 with COVID-19, enrolled during active disease.

This sequence joins TRBV18 and TRBJ1-6; 8 positions match TRBD1. Trimming cost V 1 base and J 9 bases; bases outside gene matches: 8. Germline loops: CDR1 KGHSH, CDR2 LQKENI. The length of the CDR3 is 16 residues. Here the CDR3 reads CASSPLPGGEGSPLHF. Here the CDR3 DNA reads TGTGCCAGCTCACCACTTCCAGGGGGCGAAGGTTCACCCCTCCACTTT.

This chain uses TRBV5-5 with TRBJ2-1; 10 bases line up with TRBD1. Trimming at V came to 4 bases and at J to 7 bases, leaving 5 bases not matched to a gene. From germline, CDR1 is SGHKS and CDR2 YYEKEE (reference sequence). CDR3 length: 14 residues. DNA of the CDR3: TGTGCCAGCAGCCGCGGACAGGGGGTAAATGAGCAGTTCTTC. This gives the protein CASSRGQGVNEQFF.

V gene TRBV27 combines with J gene TRBJ2-7, with 14 positions matching TRBD2. The CDR3 has 15 residues. In germline, CDR1 is MNHEY, CDR2 SMNVEV (reference sequence). The V segment lost 4 bases and the J segment 5 bases; nucleotides outside the gene matches: 4. CDR3 nucleotides: TGTGCCAGCAGTTCCACGGGACTAGCGGGAGACGAGCAGTACTTC. Translating gives CASSSTGLAGDEQYF.

The V and J genes are TRBV7-6 and TRBJ1-5; a possible D gene is TRBD1 (5 bases). Per the germline V gene, CDR1 is SGHVS and CDR2 is FNYEAQ. Between the trimmed V and J ends, which lost 1 base and 0 bases, there was a span of 10 bases. The CDR3 has 16 residues. CDR3 sequence (DNA): TGTGCCAGCAGCTTAGGGAGGGGATCTAGCAATCAGCCCCAGCATTTT. This gives the protein CASSLGRGSSNQPQHF.

The chain combines TRBV27 with TRBJ2-7, with a weak D call TRBD2 (6 bases). The CDR3 extends over 15 amino acids. Germline CDR1 reads MNHEY; CDR2 reads SMNVEV (reference sequence). With 6 bases removed from V and 2 bases from J, the gap between germline ends came to 17 bases. CDR3 in amino acids: CASRSWSSETYEQYF. The CDR3 bases are TGTGCCAGCAGGAGTTGGTCTAGCGAAACCTACGAGCAGTACTTC.

The V gene is TRBV10-3, the J gene TRBJ1-1; D is unclear. V was cut by 0 bases and J by 5 bases, with 7 bases left in between. The germline V gene encodes CDR1 ENHRY and CDR2 SYGVKD. The CDR3 is 13 residues long. The CDR3 DNA reads TGTGCCATCAGTGAGTCGAGAAAAACTGAAGCTTTCTTT. Translation gives CAISESRKTEAFF.

The chain combines TRBV9 with TRBJ1-2; 7 bases are a match to TRBD1. This CDR3 region has 15 residues. The ends lost 0 bases at V and 7 bases at J; junction bases unmatched: 9. Germline loops: CDR1 SGDLS, CDR2 YYNGEE. The CDR3 DNA follows: TGTGCCAGCAGCGTAGGAGGGGGACAGAGCAGTGGCTACACCTTC. As protein: CASSVGGGQSSGYTF.